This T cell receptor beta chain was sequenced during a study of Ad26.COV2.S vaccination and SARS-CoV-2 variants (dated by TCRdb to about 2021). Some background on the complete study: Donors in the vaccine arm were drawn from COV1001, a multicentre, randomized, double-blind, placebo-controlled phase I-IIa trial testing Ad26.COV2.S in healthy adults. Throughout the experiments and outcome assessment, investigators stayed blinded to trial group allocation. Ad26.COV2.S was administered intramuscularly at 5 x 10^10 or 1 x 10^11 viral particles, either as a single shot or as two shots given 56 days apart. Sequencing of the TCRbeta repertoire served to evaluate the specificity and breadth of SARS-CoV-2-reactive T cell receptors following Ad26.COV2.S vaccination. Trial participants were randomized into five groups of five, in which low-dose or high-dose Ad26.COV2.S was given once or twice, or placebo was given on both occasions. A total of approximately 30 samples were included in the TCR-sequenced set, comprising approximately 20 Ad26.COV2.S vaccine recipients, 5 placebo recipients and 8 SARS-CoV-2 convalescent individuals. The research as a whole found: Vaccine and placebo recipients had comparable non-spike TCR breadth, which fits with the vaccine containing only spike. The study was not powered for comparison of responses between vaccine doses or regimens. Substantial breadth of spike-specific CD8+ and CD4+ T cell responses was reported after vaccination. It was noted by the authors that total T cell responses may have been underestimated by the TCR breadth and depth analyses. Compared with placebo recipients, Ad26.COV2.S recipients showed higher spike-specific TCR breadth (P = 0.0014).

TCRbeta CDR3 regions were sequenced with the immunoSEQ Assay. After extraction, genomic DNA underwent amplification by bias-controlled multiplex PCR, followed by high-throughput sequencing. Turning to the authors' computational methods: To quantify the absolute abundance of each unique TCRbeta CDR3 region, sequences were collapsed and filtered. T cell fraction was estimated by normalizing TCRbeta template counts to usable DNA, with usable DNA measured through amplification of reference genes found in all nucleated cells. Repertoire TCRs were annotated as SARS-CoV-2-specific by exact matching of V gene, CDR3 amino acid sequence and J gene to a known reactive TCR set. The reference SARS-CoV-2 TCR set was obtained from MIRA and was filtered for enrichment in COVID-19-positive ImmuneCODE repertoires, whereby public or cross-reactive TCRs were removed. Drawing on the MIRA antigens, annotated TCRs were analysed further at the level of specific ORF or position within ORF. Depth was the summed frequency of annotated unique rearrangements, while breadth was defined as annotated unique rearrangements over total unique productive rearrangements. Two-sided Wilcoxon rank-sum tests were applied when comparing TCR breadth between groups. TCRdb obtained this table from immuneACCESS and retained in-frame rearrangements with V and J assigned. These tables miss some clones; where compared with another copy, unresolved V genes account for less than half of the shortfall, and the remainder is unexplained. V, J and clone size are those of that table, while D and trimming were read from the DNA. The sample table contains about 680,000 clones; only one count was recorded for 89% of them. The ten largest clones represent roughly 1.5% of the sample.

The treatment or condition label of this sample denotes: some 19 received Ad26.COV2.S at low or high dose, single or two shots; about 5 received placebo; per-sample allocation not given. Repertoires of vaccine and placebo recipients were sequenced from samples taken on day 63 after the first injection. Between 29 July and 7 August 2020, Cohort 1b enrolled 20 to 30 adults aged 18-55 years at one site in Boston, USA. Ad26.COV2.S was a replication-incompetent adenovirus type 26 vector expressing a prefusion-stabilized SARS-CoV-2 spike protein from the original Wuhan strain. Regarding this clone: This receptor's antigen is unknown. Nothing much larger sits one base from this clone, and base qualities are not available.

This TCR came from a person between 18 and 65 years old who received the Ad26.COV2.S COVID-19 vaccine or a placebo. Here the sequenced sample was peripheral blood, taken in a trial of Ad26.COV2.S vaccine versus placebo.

The sequence in DNA is TGTGCCAGCAGCCCCTGGGCAGGAGACACCGGGGAGCTGTTTTTT. Protein translation: CASSPWAGDTGELFF. The rearranged chain carries TRBV7-6 and TRBJ2-2; no confident D gene assignment can be made. V gives up 5 bases and J gives up 3 bases, and the segment between their germline ends measures 13 bases. In the germline V gene, CDR1 corresponds to SGHVS and CDR2 to FNYEAQ. The CDR3 contains 15 residues, cysteine and phenylalanine counted. Of all the DNA, just the CDR3 is kept, 45 bases in frame from base 1. The entire variable domain, with the stretches around the CDR3 drawn from the reference TRBV7-6 and TRBJ2-2 proteins, is GAGVSQSPRYKVTKRGQDVALRCDPISGHVSLYWYRQALGQGPEFLTYFNYEAQQDKSGLPNDRFSAERPEGSISTLTIQRTEQRDSAMYRCASSPWAGDTGELFFGEGSRLTVL.